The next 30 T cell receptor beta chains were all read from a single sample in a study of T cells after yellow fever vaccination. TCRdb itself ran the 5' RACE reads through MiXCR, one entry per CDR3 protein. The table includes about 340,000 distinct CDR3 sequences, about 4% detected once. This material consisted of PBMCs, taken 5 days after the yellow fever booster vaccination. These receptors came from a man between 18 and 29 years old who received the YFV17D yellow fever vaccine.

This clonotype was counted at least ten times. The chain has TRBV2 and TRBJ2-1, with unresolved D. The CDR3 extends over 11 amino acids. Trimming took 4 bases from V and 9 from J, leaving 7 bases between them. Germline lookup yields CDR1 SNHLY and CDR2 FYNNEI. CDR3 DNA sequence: TGTGCCAGCAGTGGTTGGACTGAGCAGTTCTTC. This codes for CASSGWTEQFF. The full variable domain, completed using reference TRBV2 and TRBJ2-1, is EPEVTQTPSHQVTQMGQEVILRCVPISNHLYFYWYRQILGQKVEFLVSFYNNEISEKSEIFDDQFSVERPDGSNFTLKIRSTKLEDSAMYFCASSGWTEQFFGPGTRLTVL.

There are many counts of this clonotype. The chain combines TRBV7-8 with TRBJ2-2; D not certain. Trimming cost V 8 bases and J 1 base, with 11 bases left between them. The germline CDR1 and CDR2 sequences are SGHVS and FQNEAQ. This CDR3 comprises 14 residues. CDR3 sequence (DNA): TGTGCCAGCCAACGAAGCAAGAACACCGGGGAGCTGTTTTTT. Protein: CASQRSKNTGELFF.

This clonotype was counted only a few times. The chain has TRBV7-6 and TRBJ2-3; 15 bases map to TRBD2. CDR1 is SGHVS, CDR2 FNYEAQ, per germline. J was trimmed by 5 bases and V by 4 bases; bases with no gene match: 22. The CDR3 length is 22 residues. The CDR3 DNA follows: TGTGCCAGCAGCTCGGCTCCCTGGACTAGCGGGGGGGGACAATTTGATCGAGATACGCAGTATTTT. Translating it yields CASSSAPWTSGGGQFDRDTQYF.

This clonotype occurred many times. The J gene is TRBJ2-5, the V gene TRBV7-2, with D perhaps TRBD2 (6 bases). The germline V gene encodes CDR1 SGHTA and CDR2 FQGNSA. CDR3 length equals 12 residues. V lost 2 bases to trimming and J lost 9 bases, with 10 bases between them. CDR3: CASSLRGGSQYF. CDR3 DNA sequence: TGTGCCAGCAGCTTACGTGGGGGGTCCCAGTACTTC.

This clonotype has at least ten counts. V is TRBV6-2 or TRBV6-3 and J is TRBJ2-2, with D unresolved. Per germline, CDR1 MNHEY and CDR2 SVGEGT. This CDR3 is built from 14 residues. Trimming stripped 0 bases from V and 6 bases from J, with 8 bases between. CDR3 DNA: TGTGCCAGCAGTTACTCGAGTAAAGCCGGGGAGCTGTTTTTT. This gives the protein CASSYSSKAGELFF.

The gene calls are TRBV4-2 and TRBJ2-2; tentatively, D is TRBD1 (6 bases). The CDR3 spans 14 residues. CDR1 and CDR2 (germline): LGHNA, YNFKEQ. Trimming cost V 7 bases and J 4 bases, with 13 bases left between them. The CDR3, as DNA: TGTGCCAGCAAAACAGGGTGGGGCACCGGGGAGCTGTTTTTT. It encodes CASKTGWGTGELFF.

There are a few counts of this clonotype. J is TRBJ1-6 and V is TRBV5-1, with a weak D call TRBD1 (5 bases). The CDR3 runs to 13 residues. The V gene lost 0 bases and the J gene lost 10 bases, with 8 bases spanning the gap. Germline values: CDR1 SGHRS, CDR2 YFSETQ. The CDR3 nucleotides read TGCGCCAGCAGCTTGGCAGGGTTATCACCCCTCCACTTT. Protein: CASSLAGLSPLHF.

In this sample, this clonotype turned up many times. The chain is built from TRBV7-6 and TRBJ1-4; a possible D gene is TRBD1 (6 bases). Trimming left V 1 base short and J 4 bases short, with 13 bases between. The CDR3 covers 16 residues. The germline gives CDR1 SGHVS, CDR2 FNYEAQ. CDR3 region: CASSLGGLYLNEKLFF. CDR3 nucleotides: TGTGCCAGCAGCTTAGGGGGGCTCTATCTTAATGAAAAACTGTTTTTT. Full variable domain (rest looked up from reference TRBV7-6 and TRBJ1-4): GAGVSQSPRYKVTKRGQDVALRCDPISGHVSLYWYRQALGQGPEFLTYFNYEAQQDKSGLPNDRFSAERPEGSISTLTIQRTEQRDSAMYRCASSLGGLYLNEKLFFGSGTQLSVL.

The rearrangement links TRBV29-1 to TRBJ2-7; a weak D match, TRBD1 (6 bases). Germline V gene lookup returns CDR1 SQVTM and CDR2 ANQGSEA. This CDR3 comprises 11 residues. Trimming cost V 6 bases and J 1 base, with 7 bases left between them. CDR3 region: CSVQGSYEQYF. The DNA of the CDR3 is TGCAGCGTACAGGGTTCCTACGAGCAGTACTTC.

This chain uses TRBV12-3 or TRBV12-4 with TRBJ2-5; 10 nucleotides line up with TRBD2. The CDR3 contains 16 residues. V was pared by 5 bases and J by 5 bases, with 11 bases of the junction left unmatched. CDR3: CASSPEGAGGPETQYF. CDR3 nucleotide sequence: TGTGCCAGCAGTCCCGAAGGAGCGGGGGGGCCGGAGACCCAGTACTTC.

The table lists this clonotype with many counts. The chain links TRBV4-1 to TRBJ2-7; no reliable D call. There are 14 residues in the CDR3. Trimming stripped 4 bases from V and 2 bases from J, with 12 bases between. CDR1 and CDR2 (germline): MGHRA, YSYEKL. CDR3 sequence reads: CASSRGPGAYEQYV. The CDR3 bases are TGCGCCAGCAGCCGAGGACCTGGAGCCTACGAGCAGTACGTC.

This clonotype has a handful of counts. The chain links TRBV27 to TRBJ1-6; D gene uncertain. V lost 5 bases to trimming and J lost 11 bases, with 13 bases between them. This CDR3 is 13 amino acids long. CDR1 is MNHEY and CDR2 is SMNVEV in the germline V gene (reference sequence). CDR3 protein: CASSPWPEAPLHF. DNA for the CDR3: TGTGCCAGCAGTCCTTGGCCAGAGGCACCCCTCCACTTT.

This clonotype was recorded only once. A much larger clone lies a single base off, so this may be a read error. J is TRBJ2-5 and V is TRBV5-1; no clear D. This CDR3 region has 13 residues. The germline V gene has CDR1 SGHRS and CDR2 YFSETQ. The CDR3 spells CASSFGSKEIQYF. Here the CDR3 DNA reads TGCGCCAGCAGCTTTGGCAGCAAAGAGATCCAGTACTTC.

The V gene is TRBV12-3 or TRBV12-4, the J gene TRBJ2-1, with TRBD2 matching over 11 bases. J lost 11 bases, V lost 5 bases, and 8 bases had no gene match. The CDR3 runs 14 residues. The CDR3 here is CASSPLAGGRKQFF. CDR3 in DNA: TGTGCCAGCAGTCCTCTAGCGGGGGGACGTAAGCAGTTCTTC.

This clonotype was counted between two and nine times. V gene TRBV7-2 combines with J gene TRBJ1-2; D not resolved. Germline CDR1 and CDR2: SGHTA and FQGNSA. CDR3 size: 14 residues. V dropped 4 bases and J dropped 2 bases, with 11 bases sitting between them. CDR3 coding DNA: TGTGCCAGCAGCTACTTCACTCGGAACTATGGCTACACCTTC. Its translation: CASSYFTRNYGYTF. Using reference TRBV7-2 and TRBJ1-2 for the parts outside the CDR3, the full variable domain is GAGVSQSPSNKVTEKGKDVELRCDPISGHTALYWYRQSLGQGLEFLIYFQGNSAPDKSGLPSDRFSAERTGGSVSTLTIQRTQQEDSAVYLCASSYFTRNYGYTFGSGTRLTVV.

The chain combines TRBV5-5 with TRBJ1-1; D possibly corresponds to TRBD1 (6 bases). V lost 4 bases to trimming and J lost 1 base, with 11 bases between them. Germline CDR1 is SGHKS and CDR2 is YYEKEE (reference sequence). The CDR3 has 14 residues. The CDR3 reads CASSLGTTNTEAFF. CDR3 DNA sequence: TGTGCCAGCAGCCTCGGGACAACGAACACTGAAGCTTTCTTT.

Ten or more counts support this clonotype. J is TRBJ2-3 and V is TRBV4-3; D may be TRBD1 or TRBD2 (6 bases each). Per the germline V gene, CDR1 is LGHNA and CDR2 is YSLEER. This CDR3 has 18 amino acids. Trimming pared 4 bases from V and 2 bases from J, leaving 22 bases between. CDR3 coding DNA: TGCGCCAGCAGCCGAGGGGGTGGAGGGCGCGGATTCACAGATACGCAGTATTTT. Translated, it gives CASSRGGGGRGFTDTQYF.

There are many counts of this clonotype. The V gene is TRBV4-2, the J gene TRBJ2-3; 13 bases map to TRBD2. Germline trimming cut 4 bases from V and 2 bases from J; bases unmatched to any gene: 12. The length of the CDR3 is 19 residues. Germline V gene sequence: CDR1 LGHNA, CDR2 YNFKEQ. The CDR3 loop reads CASSLTTPGLAGVTDTQYF. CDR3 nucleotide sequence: TGTGCCAGCAGCCTCACCACCCCAGGACTAGCGGGGGTCACAGATACGCAGTATTTT.

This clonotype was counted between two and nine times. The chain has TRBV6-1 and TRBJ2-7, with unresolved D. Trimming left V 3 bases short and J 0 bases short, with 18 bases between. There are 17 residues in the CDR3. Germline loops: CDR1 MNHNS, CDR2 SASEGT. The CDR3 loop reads CASSDLKGRPFSYEQYV. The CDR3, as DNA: TGTGCCAGCAGTGACCTTAAGGGCAGGCCCTTCTCCTACGAGCAGTACGTC.

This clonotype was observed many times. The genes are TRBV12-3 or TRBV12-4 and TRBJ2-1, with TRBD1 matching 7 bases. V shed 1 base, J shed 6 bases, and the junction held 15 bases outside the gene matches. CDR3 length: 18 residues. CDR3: CASSLVVSRGRLSNEQFF. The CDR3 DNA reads TGTGCCAGCAGTTTAGTGGTTTCGAGGGGGCGGTTAAGCAATGAGCAGTTCTTC.

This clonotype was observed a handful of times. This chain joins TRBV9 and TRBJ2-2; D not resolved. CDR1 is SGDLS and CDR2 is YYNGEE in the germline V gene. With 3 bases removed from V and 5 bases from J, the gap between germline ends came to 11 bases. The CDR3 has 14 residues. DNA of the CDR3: TGTGCCAGCAGCGCTTTGGGGAAGACCGGGGAGCTGTTTTTT. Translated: CASSALGKTGELFF.

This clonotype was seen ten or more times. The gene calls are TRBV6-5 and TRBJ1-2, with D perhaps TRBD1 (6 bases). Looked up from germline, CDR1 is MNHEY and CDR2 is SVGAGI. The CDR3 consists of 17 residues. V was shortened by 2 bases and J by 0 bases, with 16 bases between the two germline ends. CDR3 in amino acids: CASSYTRDTLSNYGYTF. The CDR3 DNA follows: TGTGCCAGCAGTTACACACGGGACACCCTTTCTAACTATGGCTACACCTTC.

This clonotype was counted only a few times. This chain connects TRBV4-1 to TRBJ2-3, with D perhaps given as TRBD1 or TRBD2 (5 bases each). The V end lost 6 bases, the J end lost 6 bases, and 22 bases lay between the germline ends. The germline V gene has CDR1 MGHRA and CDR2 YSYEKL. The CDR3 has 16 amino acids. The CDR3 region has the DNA TGCGCCAGCAGACTTATCGGTCTCGCCGGGGCCGATACGCAGTATTTT. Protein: CASRLIGLAGADTQYF.

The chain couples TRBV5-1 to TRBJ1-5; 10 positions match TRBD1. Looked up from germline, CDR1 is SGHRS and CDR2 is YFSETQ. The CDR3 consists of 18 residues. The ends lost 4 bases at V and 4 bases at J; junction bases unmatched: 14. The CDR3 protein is CASSPGTGASGVNQPQHF. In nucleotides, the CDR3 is TGCGCCAGCAGCCCCGGGACAGGGGCCTCCGGGGTGAATCAGCCCCAGCATTTT.

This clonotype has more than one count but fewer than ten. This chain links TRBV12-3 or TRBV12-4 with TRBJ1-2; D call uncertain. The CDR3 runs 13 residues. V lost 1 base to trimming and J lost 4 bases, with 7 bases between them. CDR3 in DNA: TGTGCCAGCAGTTTAGTCTGGGGCTATGGCTACACCTTC. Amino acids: CASSLVWGYGYTF.

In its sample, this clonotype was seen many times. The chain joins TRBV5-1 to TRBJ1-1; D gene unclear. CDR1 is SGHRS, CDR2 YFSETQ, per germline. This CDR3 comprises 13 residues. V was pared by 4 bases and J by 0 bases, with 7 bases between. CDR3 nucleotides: TGCGCCAGCAGCCTCCGAGTGAACACTGAAGCTTTCTTT. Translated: CASSLRVNTEAFF.

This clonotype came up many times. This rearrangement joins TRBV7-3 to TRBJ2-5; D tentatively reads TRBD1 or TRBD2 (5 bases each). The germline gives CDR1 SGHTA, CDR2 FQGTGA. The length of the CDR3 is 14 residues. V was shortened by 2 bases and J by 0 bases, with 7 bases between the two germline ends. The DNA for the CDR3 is TGTGCCAGCAGCTTAGAGGGGTACCAAGAGACCCAGTACTTC. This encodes CASSLEGYQETQYF. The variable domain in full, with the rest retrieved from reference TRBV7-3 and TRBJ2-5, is GAGVSQTPSNKVTEKGKYVELRCDPISGHTALYWYRQSLGQGPEFLIYFQGTGAADDSGLPNDRFFAVRPEGSVSTLKIQRTERGDSAVYLCASSLEGYQETQYFGPGTRLLVL.

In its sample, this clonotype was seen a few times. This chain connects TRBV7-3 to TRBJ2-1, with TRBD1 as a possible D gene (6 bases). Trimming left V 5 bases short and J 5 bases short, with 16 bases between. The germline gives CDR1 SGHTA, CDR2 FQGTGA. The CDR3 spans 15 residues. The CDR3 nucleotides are TGTGCCAGCAGCCCCCATGGGACATCCCACAATGAGCAGTTCTTC. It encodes CASSPHGTSHNEQFF.

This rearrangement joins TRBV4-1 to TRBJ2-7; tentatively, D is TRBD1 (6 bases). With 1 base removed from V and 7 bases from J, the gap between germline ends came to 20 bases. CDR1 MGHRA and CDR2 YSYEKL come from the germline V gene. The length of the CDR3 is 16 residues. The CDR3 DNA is TGCGCCAGCAGCCAAGCCAAAAGGCAGGGGACAAGGGAGCAGTACGTC. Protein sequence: CASSQAKRQGTREQYV.

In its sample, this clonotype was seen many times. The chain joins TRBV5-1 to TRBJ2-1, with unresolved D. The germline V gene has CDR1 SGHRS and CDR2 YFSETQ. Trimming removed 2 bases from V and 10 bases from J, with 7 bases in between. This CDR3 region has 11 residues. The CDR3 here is CASSFGTEQFF. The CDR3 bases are TGCGCCAGCAGCTTTGGCACAGAGCAGTTCTTC.